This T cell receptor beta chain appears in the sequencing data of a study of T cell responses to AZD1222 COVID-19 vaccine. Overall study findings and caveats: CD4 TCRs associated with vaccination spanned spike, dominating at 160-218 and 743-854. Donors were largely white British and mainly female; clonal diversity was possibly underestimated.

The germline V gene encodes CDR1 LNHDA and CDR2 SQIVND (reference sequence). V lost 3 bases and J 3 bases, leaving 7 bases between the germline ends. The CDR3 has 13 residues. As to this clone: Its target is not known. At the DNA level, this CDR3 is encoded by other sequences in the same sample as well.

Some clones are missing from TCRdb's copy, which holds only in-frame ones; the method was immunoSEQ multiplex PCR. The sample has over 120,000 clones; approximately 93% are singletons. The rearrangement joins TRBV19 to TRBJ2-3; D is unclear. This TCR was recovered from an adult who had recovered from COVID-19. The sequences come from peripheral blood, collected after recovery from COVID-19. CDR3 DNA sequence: TGTGCCAGTAGTATTGGGATTACAGATACGCAGTATTTT. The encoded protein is CASSIGITDTQYF.